This T cell receptor beta chain was retrieved from a study of neurological immune-mediated disorders. Study-wide background: There were some 34 multiple sclerosis patients. Of these, 31 had relapsing-remitting MS and 3 had secondary progressive MS. Study-wide results and limits: HTLV-1-associated myelopathy displayed the greatest TCR clonal expansion, and multiple sclerosis exhibited the smallest, lower than that of healthy controls.

Template-switch 5'RACE cDNA synthesis added a 10-nucleotide unique molecular identifier. TCRdb re-called the 5' RACE reads with MiXCR, one entry per CDR3 protein. This sample carries 50,000 or so distinct CDR3 sequences, about 3.7% of them seen once, and the ten largest clones take 7.1%. Germline trimming cut 5 bases from V and 2 bases from J; bases unmatched to any gene: 2. The CDR3 contains 14 residues. This clonotype was seen repeatedly, ten times or more. Its matching antigen is unknown. Sequenced input: PBMCs. The chain couples TRBV12-3 or TRBV12-4 to TRBJ1-4, with 7 positions matching TRBD1. The receptor's source is a woman in her sixties or seventies with multiple sclerosis. The chain's CDR3 is CASSRTGTNEKLFF. CDR3 in DNA: TGTGCCAGCAGTCGGACAGGCACTAATGAAAAACTGTTTTTT.